This entry lists 30 T cell receptor beta chains sequenced from one sample in a study of blood T cells in healthy people across ages. A second roughly 7 to 12 cycle PCR used barcoded and J-beta primers. Each CDR3 protein is one row after TCRdb ran MiXCR on the 5' RACE reads. This table has about 680,000 distinct CDR3 sequences, around 48% appearing once. The sequencing input was blood. Every receptor here comes from a woman between 55 and 75 years old in good health.

V and J are TRBV7-3 and TRBJ1-4, with D unresolved. This CDR3 is 13 amino acids long. V lost 4 bases and J 6 bases, leaving 9 bases between the germline ends. Germline V gene lookup returns CDR1 SGHTA and CDR2 FQGTGA. The CDR3 loop is CASSSGPDEKLFF. Here the CDR3 DNA reads TGTGCCAGCAGCTCTGGACCTGATGAAAAACTGTTTTTT.

The chain uses TRBV5-1 and TRBJ1-4; D is unresolved. In germline, CDR1 is SGHRS, CDR2 YFSETQ. Between the trimmed V and J ends, which lost 0 bases and 0 bases, there was a span of 9 bases. This CDR3 is built from 16 residues. The CDR3 DNA sequence: TGCGCCAGCAGCTTGGGGTCCCGATCAACTAATGAAAAACTGTTTTTT. The encoded protein is CASSLGSRSTNEKLFF. Supplemented by reference TRBV5-1 and TRBJ1-4, the full variable domain reads KAGVTQTPRYLIKTRGQQVTLSCSPISGHRSVSWYQQTPGQGLQFLFEYFSETQRNKGNFPGRFSGRQFSNSRSEMNVSTLELGDSALYLCASSLGSRSTNEKLFFGSGTQLSVL.

The chain couples TRBV28 to TRBJ2-6; D not certain. Between the trimmed V and J ends, which lost 2 bases and 1 base, there was a span of 6 bases. Germline CDR1 is MDHEN and CDR2 is SYDVKM. The length of the CDR3 is 15 residues. The CDR3 sequence: CASSLVWSGANVLTF. CDR3 DNA: TGTGCCAGCAGTTTAGTGTGGTCTGGGGCCAACGTCCTGACTTTC.

This clonotype came up once. The chain joins TRBV7-3 to TRBJ2-4; 7 nucleotides agree with TRBD2. The DNA matches TRBJ2-5 better at its end, which makes the J call doubtful. Per germline, CDR1 SGHTA and CDR2 FQGTGA. The length of the CDR3 is 13 residues. In DNA form, the CDR3 reads TGTGCCAGCAGCCAGACTAGCCTTAAGACCCAGTACTTC. Protein product: CASSQTSLKTQYF.

A few counts support this clonotype. The chain links TRBV6-2 or TRBV6-3 to TRBJ2-6; TRBD1 matches at 7 bases. Germline trimming cut 0 bases from V and 4 bases from J; bases unmatched to any gene: 9. The CDR3 extends over 18 amino acids. Germline CDR1 is MNHEY and CDR2 is SVGEGT. CDR3 sequence reads: CASSYSRDRVAGANVLTF. The CDR3 region has the DNA TGTGCCAGCAGTTACTCGCGAGACAGGGTAGCAGGGGCCAACGTCCTGACTTTC.

The rearrangement uses TRBV5-1 and TRBJ2-3; D could derive from TRBD1 or TRBD2 (6 bases each). Germline CDR1 and CDR2: SGHRS and YFSETQ. Deletions cut 5 bases from V and 2 bases from J, with 12 bases between. The CDR3 runs to 14 residues. The DNA for the CDR3 is TGCGCCAGCAGACAGGGAGGTCACACAGATACGCAGTATTTT. Protein sequence: CASRQGGHTDTQYF.

Ten or more counts support this clonotype. The V and J genes are TRBV7-3 and TRBJ2-3, with 12 nucleotides matching TRBD2. V gave up 5 bases and J gave up 0 bases; unmatched junction bases: 6. Germline V gene sequence: CDR1 SGHTA, CDR2 FQGTGA. The CDR3 is 17 amino acids. DNA for the CDR3: TGTGCCAGCAGCCTAGGACTAGCGGGGCTTAGCACAGATACGCAGTATTTT. It specifies CASSLGLAGLSTDTQYF.

The chain has TRBV6-6 and TRBJ1-1, with a weak D call TRBD1 (6 bases). Germline V gene data show CDR1 as MNHNY and CDR2 as SVGAGI (reference sequence). The CDR3 is 13 amino acids. Trimming took 2 bases from V and 12 from J, leaving 16 bases between them. The CDR3 DNA sequence: TGTGCCAGCAGTTACAACAGGGACGGTGGACCTTTCTTT. The encoded protein is CASSYNRDGGPFF.

The rearrangement links TRBV20-1 to TRBJ1-2; D might be TRBD1 (6 bases). The CDR3 contains 13 residues. With 4 bases removed from V and 4 bases from J, the gap between germline ends came to 13 bases. From germline, CDR1 is DFQATT and CDR2 SNEGSKA (reference sequence). The CDR3, as DNA: TGCAGTGCTACCACTCAGGGGACCTATGGCTACACCTTC. Translating gives CSATTQGTYGYTF.

V and J are TRBV6-5 and TRBJ2-5; 10 positions match TRBD2. The J segment lost 11 bases and the V segment lost 2 bases, leaving 17 bases of the junction unmatched. The germline gives CDR1 MNHEY, CDR2 SVGAGI. CDR3 length: 17 residues. The CDR3, as DNA: TGTGCCAGCAGTTACAAAACCGGGACTAGCGTATACAGTGAGCAGTACTTC. This sequence encodes CASSYKTGTSVYSEQYF.

Of note for this clonotype: With a much larger clone just one base away, this may be a read error. The chain has TRBV29-1 and TRBJ2-7; 9 nucleotides line up with TRBD2. This CDR3 is 17 amino acids long. V lost 4 bases to trimming and J lost 3 bases; unmatched junction nucleotides: 16. Germline V gene sequence: CDR1 SQVTM, CDR2 ANQGSEA. The CDR3 coding sequence is TGCAGCGTTGTCCTAAACCCGGGACGAGCGGGAGGCTACGAGCAGTACTTC. It encodes CSVVLNPGRAGGYEQYF.

The chain uses TRBV12-3 or TRBV12-4 and TRBJ2-3, with D perhaps TRBD1 (6 bases). CDR3 length: 15 amino acids. V dropped 5 bases and J dropped 3 bases, with 15 bases sitting between them. The CDR3 DNA sequence: TGTGCCAGCAGTCAAGGGACACCTAGAACAGATACGCAGTATTTT. Translating it yields CASSQGTPRTDTQYF.

This clonotype was found many times. The chain links TRBV29-1 to TRBJ2-5; D gene unclear. CDR3 length: 11 amino acids. Per germline, CDR1 SQVTM and CDR2 ANQGSEA. V was cut by 5 bases and J by 2 bases, with 6 bases left in between. The CDR3 nucleotides are TGCAGCGTTCTCGTTCAAGAGACCCAGTACTTC. It codes for CSVLVQETQYF. Based on the CDR3 plus reference TRBV29-1 and TRBJ2-5, the full variable domain is SAVISQKPSRDICQRGTSLTIQCQVDSQVTMMFWYRQQPGQSLTLIATANQGSEATYESGFVIDKFPISRPNLTFSTLTVSNMSPEDSSIYLCSVLVQETQYFGPGTRLLVL.

This clonotype was seen more than once but under ten times. The V gene is TRBV20-1, the J gene TRBJ2-3, with a weak D call TRBD2 (5 bases). V shed 2 bases and J shed 0 bases, with 9 bases lying between them. The CDR3 has 14 residues. The germline CDR1 and CDR2 sequences are DFQATT and SNEGSKA (reference sequence). DNA for the CDR3: TGCAGTGCTAGATTTGGGAGCAGCACAGATACGCAGTATTTT. Its translation: CSARFGSSTDTQYF.

The rearrangement uses TRBV27 and TRBJ2-1, with 14 positions matching TRBD2. The CDR3 totals 17 residues. V gave up 0 bases and J gave up 7 bases; unmatched junction bases: 5. Per the germline V gene, CDR1 is MNHEY and CDR2 is SMNVEV (reference sequence). For the CDR3, the DNA is TGTGCCAGCAGTTTATCGCTCGGGACTAGCGGGAGAAATGAGCAGTTCTTC. This encodes CASSLSLGTSGRNEQFF.

The rearrangement joins TRBV20-1 to TRBJ2-3; 10 positions match TRBD2. After removal of 3 bases from V and 3 bases from J, the junction contained 12 bases not matched to a gene. The CDR3 length is 17 residues. Germline V gene lookup returns CDR1 DFQATT and CDR2 SNEGSKA (reference sequence). CDR3 protein: CSASWQSGRAETDTQYF. The CDR3 DNA follows: TGCAGTGCTAGTTGGCAAAGCGGGAGGGCCGAGACAGATACGCAGTATTTT.

CDR3 DNA sequence: TGTGCCAGCTCACCACGGGGGGACAGCTTCTATGGCTACACCTTC. Translation: CASSPRGDSFYGYTF. The V gene is TRBV18, the J gene TRBJ1-2; TRBD1 aligns across 7 bases. After removal of 1 base from V and 4 bases from J, the junction contained 6 bases not matched to a gene. CDR3 length: 15 residues. In germline, CDR1 is KGHSH, CDR2 LQKENI.

This clonotype was observed a few times. The genes are TRBV18 and TRBJ2-1; D possibly corresponds to TRBD2 (6 bases). Per germline, CDR1 KGHSH and CDR2 LQKENI. The CDR3 contains 12 residues. Between the trimmed V and J ends, which lost 2 bases and 10 bases, there was a span of 9 bases. The CDR3 protein is CASSPGRQEQFF. As DNA, the CDR3 is TGTGCCAGCTCACCAGGGAGGCAGGAGCAGTTCTTC.

This clonotype was observed a few times. The gene calls are TRBV7-2 and TRBJ2-5; D perhaps matches TRBD2 (5 bases). Germline loops: CDR1 SGHTA, CDR2 FQGNSA. The CDR3 is made up of 13 amino acids. The V end lost 4 bases, the J end lost 5 bases, and 11 bases lay between the germline ends. Here the CDR3 DNA reads TGTGCCAGCAGCTCGGAGGCGGTTGAGACCCAGTACTTC. It encodes CASSSEAVETQYF.

This clonotype was observed a few times. V is TRBV20-1 and J is TRBJ2-5, with 12 bases matching TRBD2. V gave up 0 bases and J gave up 4 bases; unmatched junction bases: 9. Germline V gene data show CDR1 as DFQATT and CDR2 as SNEGSKA (reference sequence). The CDR3 is made up of 17 amino acids. CDR3 coding DNA: TGCAGTGCTAGAGATTTAGGACTAGCGGGATTGCGAGAGACCCAGTACTTC. Encoded protein: CSARDLGLAGLRETQYF.

This sequence joins TRBV5-1 and TRBJ2-3; the D is unclear. The CDR3 is 15 amino acids. Germline CDR1 is SGHRS and CDR2 is YFSETQ. The V end lost 0 bases, the J end lost 2 bases, and 10 bases lay between the germline ends. The CDR3 region is CASSLGSASTDTQYF. The CDR3 nucleotides read TGCGCCAGCAGCTTGGGTTCTGCATCCACAGATACGCAGTATTTT. The full variable domain, with the rest looked up from reference TRBV5-1 and TRBJ2-3, is KAGVTQTPRYLIKTRGQQVTLSCSPISGHRSVSWYQQTPGQGLQFLFEYFSETQRNKGNFPGRFSGRQFSNSRSEMNVSTLELGDSALYLCASSLGSASTDTQYFGPGTRLTVL.

J is TRBJ2-7 and V is TRBV4-1; D is uncertain. V shed 2 bases and J shed 1 base, with 6 bases lying between them. The CDR3 is 13 amino acids. Germline V CDR1 and CDR2: MGHRA, YSYEKL. DNA of the CDR3: TGCGCCAGCAGCCAATCTATTTCCTACGAGCAGTACTTC. As protein: CASSQSISYEQYF.

The chain employs TRBV11-1 and TRBJ1-2, with no clear D. In germline, CDR1 is SGHAT, CDR2 FQDESV (reference sequence). The CDR3 is 14 residues long. The V end was cut by 5 bases, the J end by 2 bases, with 12 bases between. For the CDR3, the DNA is TGTGCCAGCAGCGATCTTGTGGAAAACTATGGCTACACCTTC. Translated: CASSDLVENYGYTF.

The rearrangement uses TRBV6-5 and TRBJ2-3, with 9 nucleotides matching TRBD2. Per the germline V gene, CDR1 is MNHEY and CDR2 is SVGAGI. J gave up 5 bases and V 2 bases, and 11 bases lay outside the gene matches. CDR3 length equals 17 residues. The CDR3 DNA reads as TGTGCCAGCAGTTACAGGGTTGCGGGAGGGCGTGGAGATACGCAGTATTTT. Translated: CASSYRVAGGRGDTQYF.

This clonotype has only a few counts. V is TRBV7-2 and J is TRBJ1-1; D remains ambiguous. Germline values: CDR1 SGHTA, CDR2 FQGNSA. The CDR3 length is 15 residues. The V and J ends lost 1 base and 9 bases respectively, with 18 bases between them. The CDR3 DNA reads as TGTGCCAGCAGCTTAGAGTTTAGCCCAGGCTCGCAAGCTTTCTTT. Amino acid sequence: CASSLEFSPGSQAFF.

This clonotype was seen more than once but under ten times. The chain carries TRBV29-1 and TRBJ1-1; D uncertain. The CDR3 contains 10 residues. V lost 7 bases to trimming and J lost 0 bases, with 3 bases between them. Germline lookup yields CDR1 SQVTM and CDR2 ANQGSEA. CDR3 in amino acids: CSALNTEAFF. CDR3 nucleotide sequence: TGCAGCGCTCTGAACACTGAAGCTTTCTTT.

The V and J genes are TRBV7-8 and TRBJ1-1; a weak D match, TRBD1 (6 bases). Germline V CDR1 and CDR2: SGHVS, FQNEAQ. Trimming removed 0 bases from V and 11 bases from J, with 25 bases in between. The CDR3 totals 17 residues. CDR3: CASSLAGRDTKYLRAFF. The CDR3 DNA follows: TGTGCCAGCAGCTTAGCGGGCCGGGACACTAAGTACCTGAGGGCTTTCTTT.

A few counts support this clonotype. CDR3 residues: CSARTGVDEQYF. The CDR3 nucleotides are TGCAGTGCGAGGACAGGGGTCGACGAGCAGTACTTC. The J gene is TRBJ2-7, the V gene TRBV20-1, with 9 bases identical to TRBD1. Germline CDR1 is DFQATT and CDR2 is SNEGSKA (reference sequence). Germline trimming cut 6 bases from V and 5 bases from J; bases unmatched to any gene: 5. This CDR3 comprises 12 residues.

This chain links TRBV5-1 with TRBJ2-3, with 12 bases that match TRBD1. The CDR3 spans 15 residues. J gave up 6 bases and V 3 bases, and 5 bases lay outside the gene matches. Germline CDR1 and CDR2: SGHRS and YFSETQ. CDR3 sequence: CASSSGTGGLDTQYF. The DNA for the CDR3 is TGCGCCAGCAGCTCCGGGACAGGGGGCCTTGATACGCAGTATTTT.

The chain couples TRBV6-6 to TRBJ1-2; D call uncertain. Looked up from germline, CDR1 is MNHNY and CDR2 is SVGAGI (reference sequence). With 6 bases removed from V and 3 bases from J, the gap between germline ends came to 8 bases. The CDR3 loop spans 12 amino acids. CDR3 protein: CASRLRDYGYTF. CDR3 DNA: TGTGCCAGCAGGCTTAGGGACTATGGCTACACCTTC.